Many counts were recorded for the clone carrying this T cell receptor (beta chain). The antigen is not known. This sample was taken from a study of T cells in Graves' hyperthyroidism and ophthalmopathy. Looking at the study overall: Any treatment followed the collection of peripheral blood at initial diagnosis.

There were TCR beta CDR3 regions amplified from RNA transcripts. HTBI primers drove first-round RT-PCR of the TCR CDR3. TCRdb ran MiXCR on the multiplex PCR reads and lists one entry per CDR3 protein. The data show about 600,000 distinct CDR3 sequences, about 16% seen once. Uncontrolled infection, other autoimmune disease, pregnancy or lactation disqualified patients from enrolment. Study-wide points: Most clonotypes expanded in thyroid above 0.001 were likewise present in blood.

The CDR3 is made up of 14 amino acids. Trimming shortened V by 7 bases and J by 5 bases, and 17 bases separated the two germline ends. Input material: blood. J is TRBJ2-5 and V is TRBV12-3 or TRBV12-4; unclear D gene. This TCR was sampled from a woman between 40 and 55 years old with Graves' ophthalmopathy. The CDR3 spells CASNHKGNRETQYF. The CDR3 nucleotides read TGTGCCAGCAACCACAAGGGAAACCGGGAGACCCAGTACTTC.